The next 10 T cell receptor beta chains were all read from a single sample in a study of T cells in Graves' hyperthyroidism and ophthalmopathy. TCR beta CDR3 region amplification was performed from RNA transcripts. HTBI primers drove first-round RT-PCR of the TCR CDR3. A single record per CDR3 protein comes from TCRdb applying MiXCR to the multiplex PCR reads. The sample shows 600,000 or so distinct CDR3 sequences, around 15% of them seen only once. The source material was blood. These receptors were taken from a woman between 50 and 59 years old with Graves' ophthalmopathy.

This clonotype appeared a few times. The chain combines TRBV19 with TRBJ1-2; no definite D call. There are 12 residues in the CDR3. The V gene lost 5 bases and the J gene lost 8 bases, with 12 bases spanning the gap. CDR1 and CDR2 from the germline V gene are LNHDA and SQIVND (reference sequence). The CDR3 sequence: CASSGLAKGYTF. The DNA for the CDR3 is TGTGCCAGTAGTGGCCTGGCGAAGGGCTACACCTTC.

This clonotype has ten or more counts. The junction does not match germline at one end; this may be a read error. The V gene is TRBV20-1, the J gene TRBJ2-5; 8 nucleotides align to TRBD2. This CDR3 comprises 14 residues. The germline V gene encodes CDR1 DFQATT and CDR2 SNEGSKA (reference sequence). The CDR3 loop is CSANSGSGVEAQYF. In DNA, the CDR3 is TGCAGTGCTAACAGCGGGAGCGGAGTAGAGGCCCAGTACTTC.

This clonotype was recorded a few times. Possible read error: a much larger clone is one base away. The rearrangement joins TRBV20-1 to TRBJ2-7, with 8 bases that match TRBD1. This CDR3 spans 14 amino acids. CDR1 is DFQATT, CDR2 SNEGSKA, per germline (reference sequence). J lost 5 bases, V lost 2 bases, and 8 bases had no gene match. The CDR3: CSARTPGQAHEQYF. CDR3 in DNA: TGCAGTGCTAGAACACCGGGACAGGCCCACGAGCAGTACTTC.

CDR3: CASSQGLAGWTSTDTQYF. CDR3 DNA: TGTGCCAGCAGCCAAGGACTAGCGGGGTGGACTAGCACAGATACGCAGTATTTT. The rearrangement uses TRBV6-2 or TRBV6-3 and TRBJ2-3; 12 bases match TRBD2. There are 18 residues in the CDR3. Trimming took 6 bases from V and 0 from J; bases not matched to a gene: 10. Germline loops: CDR1 MNHEY, CDR2 SVGEGT.

This clonotype was detected a few times. The chain couples TRBV7-2 to TRBJ2-1; TRBD1 matches at 10 bases. Germline lookup yields CDR1 SGHTA and CDR2 FQGNSA. The CDR3 covers 15 residues. V was pared by 5 bases and J by 3 bases, with 4 bases of the junction left unmatched. Written as DNA, the CDR3 is TGTGCCAGCAGCACATGGACAGGGGGCTACAATGAGCAGTTCTTC. Protein: CASSTWTGGYNEQFF.

This clonotype was detected ten times or more. CDR3 DNA sequence: TGTGCCAGCAGTTACTGGGACAGGCGGGGGGAGACCCAGTACTTC. Translated: CASSYWDRRGETQYF. V and J are TRBV6-5 and TRBJ2-5; D might be TRBD1 (8 bases). This CDR3 contains 15 residues. Germline V gene data show CDR1 as MNHEY and CDR2 as SVGAGI. V was trimmed by 1 base and J by 5 bases, leaving 14 bases between them.

This clonotype was picked up many times. The chain employs TRBV12-3 or TRBV12-4 and TRBJ2-7, with D tentatively TRBD2 (5 bases). The CDR3 covers 14 residues. Deletions cut 0 bases from V and 2 bases from J, with 8 bases between. The CDR3 sequence is CASSLASLAYEQYF. CDR3 DNA: TGTGCCAGCAGTTTAGCCTCACTAGCCTACGAGCAGTACTTC.

This clonotype was counted many times. CDR3 residues: CASRPRQYGYTF. The DNA for the CDR3 is TGTGCCAGCAGACCCCGACAGTATGGCTACACCTTC. The chain employs TRBV2 and TRBJ1-2, with TRBD1 as a possible D gene (5 bases). The length of the CDR3 is 12 residues. Germline values: CDR1 SNHLY, CDR2 FYNNEI. Between the trimmed V and J ends, which lost 6 bases and 5 bases, there was a span of 10 bases.

This clonotype was observed at least ten times. The genes are TRBV28 and TRBJ1-2, with 12 bases lining up with TRBD1. CDR1 and CDR2 (germline): MDHEN, SYDVKM. The CDR3 spans 14 residues. After removal of 3 bases from V and 6 bases from J, the junction contained 2 bases not matched to a gene. The CDR3 sequence is CASSFGTGGDGYTF. CDR3 bases: TGTGCCAGCAGTTTTGGGACAGGGGGCGATGGCTACACCTTC.

In this sample, this clonotype turned up a few times. The V gene is TRBV20-1, the J gene TRBJ1-4; 7 bases match TRBD1. CDR3 size: 15 residues. Per germline, CDR1 DFQATT and CDR2 SNEGSKA (reference sequence). V lost 0 bases to trimming and J lost 8 bases; unmatched junction nucleotides: 9. The CDR3 loop reads CSARETGVRGEKLFF. CDR3 sequence (DNA): TGCAGTGCTAGAGAAACAGGGGTGAGAGGGGAAAAACTGTTTTTT.